The T cell receptor (beta chain) under discussion was sequenced for a study of PD-L1 blockade in urothelial cancer. At the level of the study: Analysis of blood occurred 3 weeks (second dose) and 6 weeks after treatment start. Blood samples contained a median about 150,000 T cells.

Each patient gave between 1 and 8 samples, pretreatment and on-treatment. Findings of the study overall: Enhanced expansion of tumor-associated blood clones at 3 weeks characterized durable-benefit patients.

In the case of this clone: No antigen is known for it.

Repertoires were generated with immunoSEQ multiplex PCR, while TCRdb's copy carries only in-frame clones and drops some. The sample lists 44,000 or so clones; more than 75% were seen once. Sequences were derived from PBMCs, sampled around atezolizumab (anti-PD-L1) treatment. The TCR was taken from a man in his 70s with urothelial cancer.

CDR3 sequence: CASSPARTSGGGTQYF. The CDR3 DNA sequence: TGTGCCAGCAGCCCAGCCCGGACTAGCGGGGGAGGGACGCAGTATTTT. The genes are TRBV5-4 and TRBJ2-3; TRBD2 agrees at 13 bases. The V gene's germline CDR1 is SGHNT and CDR2 YYREEE (reference sequence). CDR3 length: 16 residues. The V and J ends lost 4 bases and 9 bases, in that order; junction bases with no gene match: 11. The whole variable domain, remainder taken from reference TRBV5-4 and TRBJ2-3, is ETGVTQSPTHLIKTRGQQVTLRCSSQSGHNTVSWYQQALGQGPQFIFQYYREEENGRGNFPPRFSGLQFPNYSSELNVNALELDDSALYLCASSPARTSGGGTQYFGPGTRLTVL.